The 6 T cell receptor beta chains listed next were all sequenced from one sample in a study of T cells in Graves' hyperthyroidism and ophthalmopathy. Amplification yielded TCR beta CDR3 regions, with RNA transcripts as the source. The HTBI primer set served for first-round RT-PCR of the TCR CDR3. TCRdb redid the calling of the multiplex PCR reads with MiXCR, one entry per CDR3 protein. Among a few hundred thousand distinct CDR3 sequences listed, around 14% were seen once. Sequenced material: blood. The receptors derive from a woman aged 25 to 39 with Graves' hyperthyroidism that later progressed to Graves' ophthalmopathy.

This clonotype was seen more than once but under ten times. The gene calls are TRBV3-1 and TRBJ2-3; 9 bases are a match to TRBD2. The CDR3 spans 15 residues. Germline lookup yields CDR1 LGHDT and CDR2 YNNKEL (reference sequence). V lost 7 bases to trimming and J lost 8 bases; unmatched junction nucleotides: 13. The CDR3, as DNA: TGTGCCAGCACCCTTGAGGGGAATAGCGGGGGTACGCAGTATTTT. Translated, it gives CASTLEGNSGGTQYF.

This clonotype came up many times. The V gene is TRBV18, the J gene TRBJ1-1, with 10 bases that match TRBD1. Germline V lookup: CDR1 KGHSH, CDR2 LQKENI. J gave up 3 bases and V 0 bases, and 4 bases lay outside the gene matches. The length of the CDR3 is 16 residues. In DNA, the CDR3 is TGTGCCAGCTCACCACCGGGGACAGGGGAGCACACTGAAGCTTTCTTT. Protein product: CASSPPGTGEHTEAFF.

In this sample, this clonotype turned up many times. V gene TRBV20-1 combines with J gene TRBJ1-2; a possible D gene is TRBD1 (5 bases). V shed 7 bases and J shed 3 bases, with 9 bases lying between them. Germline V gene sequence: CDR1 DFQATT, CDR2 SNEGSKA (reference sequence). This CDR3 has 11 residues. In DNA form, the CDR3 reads TGCAGTGGACGGGGGGACTATGGCTACACCTTC. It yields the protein CSGRGDYGYTF.

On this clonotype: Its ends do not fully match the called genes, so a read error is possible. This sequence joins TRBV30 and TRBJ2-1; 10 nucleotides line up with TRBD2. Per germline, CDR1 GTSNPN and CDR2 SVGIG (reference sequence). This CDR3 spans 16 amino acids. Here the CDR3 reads CAWKSGRANAYNEQLF. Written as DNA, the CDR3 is TGTGCCTGGAAGAGCGGGAGGGCCAACGCCTACAATGAGCAGTTATTC.

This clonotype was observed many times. CDR3 protein: CASSVDPGTGNHEQYF. The CDR3 DNA is TGTGCCAGCAGCGTAGATCCCGGGACAGGGAACCACGAGCAGTACTTC. This chain joins TRBV9 and TRBJ2-7, with 9 bases matching TRBD1. The V gene end was trimmed by 0 bases and the J gene end by 5 bases; junction bases not matched to a gene: 9. The CDR3 has 16 residues. Germline CDR1 is SGDLS and CDR2 is YYNGEE.

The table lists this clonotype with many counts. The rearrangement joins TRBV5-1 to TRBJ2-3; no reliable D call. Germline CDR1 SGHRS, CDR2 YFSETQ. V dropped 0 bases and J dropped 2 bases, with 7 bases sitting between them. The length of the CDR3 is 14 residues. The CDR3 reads CASSLDLVTDTQYF. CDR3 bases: TGCGCCAGCAGCTTGGATCTCGTCACAGATACGCAGTATTTT.